These T cell receptor beta chains were read from a single sample in a study of OX40 agonist ivuxolimab in advanced cancers. Sequencing was performed with immunoSEQ multiplex PCR; in TCRdb, only in-frame clones are kept and a portion is missing. The table lists some 100,000 clones, around 93% of them singletons. The source material was CD4+ or CD8+ T cells sorted from blood, sampled in a trial of the OX40 agonist ivuxolimab. These receptor sequences come from an adult with an advanced solid tumor such as melanoma, head and neck, liver or kidney cancer. Each CDR3 is given with its conserved first and last residue. The order of the fields is V gene, clone size, J gene, D gene, CDR3 DNA, CDR3 protein. A D gene is named only where the DNA matches it firmly. Not every row has a clone size; where given, it reads once, few, many or a size class.

TRBV7-2	NA	TRBJ1-2	NA	TGTGCCAGCAGTTTAGACAGAGCTAACTATGGCTACACCTTC	CASSLDRANYGYTF
TRBV18	NA	TRBJ2-7	NA	TGTGCCAGCTCAACAAACACAGGGAGCGAGCAGTACTTC	CASSTNTGSEQYF
TRBV28	NA	TRBJ2-2	NA	TGTGCCAGCAGTTTTTTCCTGACCGGGGAGCTGTTTTTT	CASSFFLTGELFF
TRBV18	NA	TRBJ2-5	TRBD1	TGTGCCAGCTCACAAGGGACAGGGGGCGCGGAGACCCAGTACTTC	CASSQGTGGAETQYF
TRBV10-1	once	TRBJ2-1	TRBD2	TGCGCCAGCAGTGAGGGTCTAGCGGGAGGCAATGAGCAGTTCTTC	CASSEGLAGGNEQFF
TRBV27	NA	TRBJ2-5	NA	TGTGCCAGCAGTGCCTATCAGGGGATGGGGGAGACCCAGTACTTC	CASSAYQGMGETQYF
TRBV25-1	NA	TRBJ2-7	NA	TGTGCCAGCAGTGAGGGGTACGAGCAGTACTTC	CASSEGYEQYF
TRBV5-6	NA	TRBJ2-2	NA	TGTGCCAGCAGCCCGCTGGACAGACACACCGGGGAGCTGTTTTTT	CASSPLDRHTGELFF
TRBV7-3	NA	TRBJ1-5	TRBD1	TGTGCCAGCAGCACCCGAACCCGGGACAGAGACAATCAGCCCCAGCATTTT	CASSTRTRDRDNQPQHF
TRBV6-4	NA	TRBJ2-1	NA	TGTGCCAGTGGGGAAGCGGGTTACAATGAGCAGTTCTTC	CASGEAGYNEQFF
TRBV7-2	NA	TRBJ2-2	NA	TGTGCCAGCAGCCCACAAGGGACCGGAAACACCGGGGAGCTGTTTTTT	CASSPQGTGNTGELFF
TRBV18	NA	TRBJ1-5	TRBD1	TGTGCCAGCTCATCAACAGGGGCGGATCAGCCCCAGCATTTT	CASSSTGADQPQHF
TRBV28	NA	TRBJ1-1	NA	TGTGCCAGCATGCAATGGACTGAAGCTTTCTTT	CASMQWTEAFF
TRBV19	NA	TRBJ2-1	NA	TGTGCCAGTACGCGGGGTAACAATGAGCAGTTCTTC	CASTRGNNEQFF
TRBV5-1	NA	TRBJ2-7	NA	TGCGCCAGCAGCTTGGAGCCAGGGTGGTACTACGAGCAGTACTTC	CASSLEPGWYYEQYF
TRBV28	NA	TRBJ1-2	NA	TGTGCCAGCAGTTTACGCTGGACCGGGTCTGGCTACACCTTC	CASSLRWTGSGYTF
TRBV10-3	NA	TRBJ2-3	NA	TGTGCCATCAGTGGGACGACGGAAGGAGATACGCAGTATTTT	CAISGTTEGDTQYF
TRBV7-2	NA	TRBJ2-7	TRBD2	TGTGCCAGCAGCTTCGGACTAGCGGTAGACGAGCAGTACTTC	CASSFGLAVDEQYF
TRBV20-1	NA	TRBJ1-2	TRBD1	TGCAGTGCTGGAGGACAGGGTGTCTACACCTTC	CSAGGQGVYTF
TRBV6-6	NA	TRBJ1-2	NA	TGTGCCAGCAGTTACTCGGGAGGGAACTATGGCTACACCTTC	CASSYSGGNYGYTF
TRBV19	few	TRBJ2-3	TRBD2	TGTGCCAGTAGTATGAACCCTGTGGGGTCTAGCGGTACGCAGTATTTT	CASSMNPVGSSGTQYF
TRBV6-5	NA	TRBJ2-7	TRBD1	TGTGCCAGCAGTTACTCCGGGACAGGGGGAGGCGAGCAGTACTTC	CASSYSGTGGGEQYF
TRBV10-3	NA	TRBJ2-7	NA	TGTGCCATCAGGGAATCGGGGGGCGACATCTACGAGCAGTACTTC	CAIRESGGDIYEQYF
TRBV4-2	NA	TRBJ2-2	TRBD2	TGTGCCAGCAGCCAAGACGGGACTAGCGTAATGGGGGAGCTGTTTTTT	CASSQDGTSVMGELFF
TRBV28	NA	TRBJ1-2	NA	TGTGCCAGCAGCCGGGGACCGCTTGACTATGGCTACACCTTC	CASSRGPLDYGYTF
TRBV5-8	NA	TRBJ2-5	NA	TGTGCCAGCAGCCTGCATCGGGAGACCCAGTACTTC	CASSLHRETQYF
TRBV28	NA	TRBJ1-4	NA	TGTGCCAGCAGTTTGAGACAGAATGAAAAACTGTTTTTT	CASSLRQNEKLFF
TRBV6-5	NA	TRBJ2-2	NA	TGTGCCAGCAGTTACGCCCGTTGGTCCGGGGAGCTGTTTTTT	CASSYARWSGELFF
TRBV28	NA	TRBJ1-2	NA	TGTGCCAGCAGCGGGGTGGGGGGCTATGGCTACACCTTC	CASSGVGGYGYTF
TRBV19	NA	TRBJ1-2	NA	TGTGCCAGTAGTAGAAGCACCTATGGCTACACCTTC	CASSRSTYGYTF
TRBV4-1	NA	TRBJ2-7	TRBD2	TGCGCCAGCAGCCGAGATCCGACTAGCGGGAGTATGTACGAGCAGTACTTC	CASSRDPTSGSMYEQYF
TRBV28	NA	TRBJ2-7	NA	TGTGCCAGCAGTTTATTAGGGCAGCCCGATGAGACCTACGAGCAGTACTTC	CASSLLGQPDETYEQYF
TRBV28	NA	TRBJ1-5	NA	TGTGCCAGCAGTTTAGGAAGGACACGTAGCAATCAGCCCCAGCATTTT	CASSLGRTRSNQPQHF
TRBV7-2	NA	TRBJ1-5	NA	TGTGCCAGCAGCCCGGAGCACACTCAGCCCCAGCATTTT	CASSPEHTQPQHF
TRBV10-3	NA	TRBJ2-1	NA	TGTGCCATCAGTGAGTCAAGTGCGGCAGAGCAGTTCTTC	CAISESSAAEQFF
TRBV5-1	NA	TRBJ2-2	TRBD2	TGCGCCAGCAGCCCCAGACTAGCGGAACTTATTAACACCGGGGAGCTGTTTTTT	CASSPRLAELINTGELFF
TRBV18	NA	TRBJ2-7	NA	TGTGCCAGCTCACCAGGGGGGAGCTACGAGCAGTACTTC	CASSPGGSYEQYF
TRBV28	NA	TRBJ1-4	NA	TGTGCCAGCAGGTCAGCGTTAACTGAAAAACTGTTTTTT	CASRSALTEKLFF
TRBV11-1	NA	TRBJ2-3	TRBD2	TGTGCCAGCAGCCTAGCGGCAGAGGGTACAGATACGCAGTATTTT	CASSLAAEGTDTQYF
TRBV18	NA	TRBJ2-3	NA	TGTGCCAGCTCGACGGGAGTCGCTAGCACAGATACGCAGTATTTT	CASSTGVASTDTQYF
TRBV5-1	NA	TRBJ2-1	NA	TGCGCCAGCAGTAAGGACTGGGACTCCGGTGAGCAGTTCTTC	CASSKDWDSGEQFF
TRBV30	NA	TRBJ1-6	NA	TGTGCCGGTGACAGGCTTAATTCACCCCTCCACTTT	CAGDRLNSPLHF
TRBV7-2	NA	TRBJ2-7	NA	TGTGCCAGCAGCACTAGGGGGCGGGGTGACGAGCAGTACTTC	CASSTRGRGDEQYF
TRBV19	NA	TRBJ1-4	NA	TGTGCCAGTAGCCTCTCTGGTGCAACTAATGAAAAACTGTTTTTT	CASSLSGATNEKLFF
TRBV4-1	NA	TRBJ1-4	TRBD1	TGCGCCACTGCTCTGACAGGGGTAAATGAAAAACTGTTTTTT	CATALTGVNEKLFF